This is a list of T cell receptor beta chains from one sample in a study of blood T cell repertoires in COVID-19. Only in-frame clones appear in the TCRdb table, and some are missing; sequencing was by immunoSEQ multiplex PCR. Among roughly 190,000 clones listed, about 87% were seen once. The specimen was peripheral blood. These receptors were taken from a young man with active or convalescent COVID-19. Both conserved end residues are part of each CDR3. Fields, in order: V gene, CDR3 protein.

TRBV3-1/TRBV3-2,CASSQGQGASQPQHF
TRBV30,CAWRRAGATDTQYF
TRBV9,CASSALDSLANYGYTF
TRBV7-6,CASSLESSLGETQYF
TRBV21-1,CASSKCSPTDNEQFF
TRBV19,CASSILGQGKNIQYF
TRBV10-3,CATRYGDNGNSPLHF
TRBV7-9,CASSYSGGYGYTF
TRBV27,CASSLLDRGKNTGELFF
TRBV30,CAWRTVWVAKNIQYF
TRBV20-1,CSARGPKIRNEQFF
TRBV7-3,CASSLAAGELFF
TRBV9,CASSVGGQRTEAFF
TRBV6-5,CASSPQLGPTYEQYF
TRBV7-2,CASMDDRFSWAFF
TRBV3-1/TRBV3-2,CACKGGLYGYTF
TRBV6-4,CASSDSGQGEAFF
TRBV18,CASSANRDTPYGYTF
TRBV3-1/TRBV3-2,CASSRGTSGRRTGELFF